One and the same sample provided the 5 T cell receptor beta chains below, sequenced in a study of T cell responses to AZD1222 COVID-19 vaccine. The assay was immunoSEQ multiplex PCR, and TCRdb's table has in-frame clones only and misses some. The sample carries tens of thousands of clones, about 88% recorded once. This material consisted of peripheral blood, taken on day 0 of AZD1222 vaccination. These receptors were taken from an adult in good health.

The chain joins TRBV2 to TRBJ1-5, with TRBD1 identical over 7 bases. The V segment lost 0 bases and the J segment 6 bases; nucleotides outside the gene matches: 5. CDR1 is SNHLY, CDR2 FYNNEI, per germline. CDR3 length equals 15 residues. The CDR3 reads CASSEAGGAVQPQHF. As DNA, the CDR3 is TGTGCCAGCAGTGAAGCAGGGGGCGCGGTTCAGCCCCAGCATTTT.

The chain is built from TRBV9 and TRBJ2-7; 9 bases line up with TRBD2. Trimming cost V 2 bases and J 5 bases; bases outside gene matches: 14. Germline loops: CDR1 SGDLS, CDR2 YYNGEE. The CDR3 consists of 17 residues. The CDR3 here is CASSVPIAGVSRDEQYF. CDR3 coding DNA: TGTGCCAGCAGCGTCCCAATAGCGGGAGTAAGTAGGGACGAGCAGTACTTC.

The genes are TRBV7-9 and TRBJ1-2; TRBD1 aligns across 9 bases. The CDR3 covers 17 residues. Trimming removed 5 bases from V and 1 base from J; junction bases left unmatched: 11. The germline V gene encodes CDR1 SEHNR and CDR2 FQNEAQ (reference sequence). DNA of the CDR3: TGTGCCAGCAGCGCTGGACAGGGGATTACATATAACTATGGCTACACCTTC. It translates to CASSAGQGITYNYGYTF.

The chain uses TRBV25-1 and TRBJ1-2, with D possibly matching TRBD1 (5 bases). Trimming left V 5 bases short and J 6 bases short, with 7 bases between. Germline V gene lookup returns CDR1 MGHDK and CDR2 SYGVNS. This CDR3 is 11 amino acids long. In DNA form, the CDR3 reads TGTGCCAGCAGTAGGGGTCATGGCTACACCTTC. It is translated as CASSRGHGYTF.

This clone has only a few counts. V usage is TRBV10-3 and J usage is TRBJ1-2, with a possible D match to TRBD1 (5 bases). With 6 bases removed from V and 8 bases from J, the gap between germline ends came to 19 bases. Looked up from germline, CDR1 is ENHRY and CDR2 is SYGVKD. The CDR3 extends over 14 amino acids. CDR3 sequence: CAIRPGGASLGYTF. The CDR3, as DNA: TGTGCCATCAGGCCGGGTGGGGCATCCTTAGGCTACACCTTC.